This T cell receptor beta chain was recovered during a study of blood T cell repertoires in COVID-19. For the study at large: Acute-phase and convalescent COVID-19 samples originated in the United States, Italy and Spain.

Produced via immunoSEQ multiplex PCR; TCRdb's table is partial and in-frame only. The table has around 200,000 clones, 80% to 90% seen once. The CDR3 is 12 residues long. Germline V gene data show CDR1 as ENHRY and CDR2 as SYGVKD. V was pared by 10 bases and J by 5 bases, with 7 bases of the junction left unmatched. This clonotype originated in a woman aged 45-60 years in a cohort exposed to, infected with or recovered from COVID-19 (not recorded which). Specimen: PBMCs or T cells enriched from blood (not recorded which). V usage is TRBV10-3 and J usage is TRBJ2-5, with TRBD1 matching 7 bases. The DNA for the CDR3 is TGTGCCACCCGAGGGGGCGGTGAGACCCAGTACTTC. Encoded protein: CATRGGGETQYF.